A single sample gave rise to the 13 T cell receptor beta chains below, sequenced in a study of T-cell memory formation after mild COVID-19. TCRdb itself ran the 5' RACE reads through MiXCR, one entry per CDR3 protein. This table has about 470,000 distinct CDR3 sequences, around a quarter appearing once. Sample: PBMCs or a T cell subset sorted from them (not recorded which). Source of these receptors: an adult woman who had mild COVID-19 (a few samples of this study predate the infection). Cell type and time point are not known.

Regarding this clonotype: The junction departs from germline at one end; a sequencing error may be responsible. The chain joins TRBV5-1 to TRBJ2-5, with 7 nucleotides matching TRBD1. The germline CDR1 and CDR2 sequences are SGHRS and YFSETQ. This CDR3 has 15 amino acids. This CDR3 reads CASSLGDSLQETQYF. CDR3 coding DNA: TGCGCCAGTAGCTTGGGGGACAGCCTTCAAGAGACCCAGTACTTC.

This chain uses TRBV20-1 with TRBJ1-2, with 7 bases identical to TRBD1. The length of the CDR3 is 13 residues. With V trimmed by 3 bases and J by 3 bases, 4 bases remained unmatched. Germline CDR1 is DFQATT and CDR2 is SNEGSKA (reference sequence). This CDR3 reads CSASQGGDYGYTF. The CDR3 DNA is TGCAGTGCTAGCCAGGGGGGGGACTATGGCTACACCTTC.

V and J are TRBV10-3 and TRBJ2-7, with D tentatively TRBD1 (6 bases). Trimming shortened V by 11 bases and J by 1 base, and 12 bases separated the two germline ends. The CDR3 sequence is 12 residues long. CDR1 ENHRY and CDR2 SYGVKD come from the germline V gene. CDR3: CAAKDRSYEQYF. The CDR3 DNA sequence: TGTGCCGCTAAGGACAGATCCTACGAGCAGTACTTC.

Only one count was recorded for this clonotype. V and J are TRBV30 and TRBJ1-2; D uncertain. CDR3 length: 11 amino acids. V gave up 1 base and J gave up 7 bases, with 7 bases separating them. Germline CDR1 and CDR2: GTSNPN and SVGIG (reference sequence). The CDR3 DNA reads TGTGCCTGGAGTGAGAGGATTGGCTACACCTTC. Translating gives CAWSERIGYTF.

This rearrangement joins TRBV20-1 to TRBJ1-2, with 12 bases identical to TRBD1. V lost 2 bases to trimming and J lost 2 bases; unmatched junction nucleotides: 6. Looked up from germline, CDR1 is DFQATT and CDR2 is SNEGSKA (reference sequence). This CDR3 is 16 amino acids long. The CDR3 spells CSARRGGTGGNYGYTF. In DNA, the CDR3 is TGCAGTGCTAGACGGGGTGGGACAGGGGGCAACTATGGCTACACCTTC.

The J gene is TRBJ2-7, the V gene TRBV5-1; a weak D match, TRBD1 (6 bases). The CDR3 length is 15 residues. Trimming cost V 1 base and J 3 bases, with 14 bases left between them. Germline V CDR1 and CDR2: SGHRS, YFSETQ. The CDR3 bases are TGCGCCAGCAGCTTGTTTCAGGGGCCTCTCTACGAGCAGTACTTC. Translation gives CASSLFQGPLYEQYF.

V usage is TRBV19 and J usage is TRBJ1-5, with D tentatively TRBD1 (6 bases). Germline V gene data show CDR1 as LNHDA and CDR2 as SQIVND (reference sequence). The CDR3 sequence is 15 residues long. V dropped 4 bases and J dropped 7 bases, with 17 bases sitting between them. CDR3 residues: CASSSRIKDSQPQHF. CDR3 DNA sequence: TGTGCCAGTAGTAGCCGAATCAAGGACAGCCAGCCCCAGCATTTT.

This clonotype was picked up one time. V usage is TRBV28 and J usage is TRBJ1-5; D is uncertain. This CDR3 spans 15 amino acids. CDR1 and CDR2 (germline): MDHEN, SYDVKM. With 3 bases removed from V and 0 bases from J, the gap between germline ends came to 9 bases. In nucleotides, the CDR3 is TGTGCCAGCAGTTTTTGGGGTCATAGCAATCAGCCCCAGCATTTT. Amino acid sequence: CASSFWGHSNQPQHF.

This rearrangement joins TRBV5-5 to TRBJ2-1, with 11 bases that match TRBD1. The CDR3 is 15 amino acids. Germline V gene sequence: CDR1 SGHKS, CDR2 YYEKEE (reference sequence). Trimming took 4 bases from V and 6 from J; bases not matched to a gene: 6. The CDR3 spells CASSRGTGGLNEQFF. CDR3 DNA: TGTGCCAGCAGCCGAGGGACAGGGGGGCTCAATGAGCAGTTCTTC.

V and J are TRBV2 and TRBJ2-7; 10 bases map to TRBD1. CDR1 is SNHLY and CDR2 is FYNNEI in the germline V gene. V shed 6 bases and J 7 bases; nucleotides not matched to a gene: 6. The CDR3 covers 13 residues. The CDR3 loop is CASSDRGRGEQYF. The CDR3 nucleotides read TGTGCCAGCAGCGACAGGGGGCGTGGGGAGCAGTACTTC.

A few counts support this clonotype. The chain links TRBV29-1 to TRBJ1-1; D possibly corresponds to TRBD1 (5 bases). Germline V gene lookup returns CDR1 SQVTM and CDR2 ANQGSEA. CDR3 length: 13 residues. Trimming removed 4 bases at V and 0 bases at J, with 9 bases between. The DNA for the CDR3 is TGCAGCGTTGCCGGGACGGTGAACACTGAAGCTTTCTTT. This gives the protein CSVAGTVNTEAFF.

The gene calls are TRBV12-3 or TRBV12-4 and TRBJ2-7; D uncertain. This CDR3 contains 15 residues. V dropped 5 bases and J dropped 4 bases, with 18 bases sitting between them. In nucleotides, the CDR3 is TGTGCCAGCAGTACCCAGCTTGAAGGCATTTACGAGCAGTACTTC. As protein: CASSTQLEGIYEQYF.

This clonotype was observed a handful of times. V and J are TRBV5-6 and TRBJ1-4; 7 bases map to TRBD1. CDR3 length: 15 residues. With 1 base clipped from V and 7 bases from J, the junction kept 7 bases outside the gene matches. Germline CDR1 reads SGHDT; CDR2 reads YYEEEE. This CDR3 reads CASSLWRGQGEKLFF. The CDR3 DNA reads TGTGCCAGCAGCTTGTGGAGGGGGCAGGGTGAAAAACTGTTTTTT.